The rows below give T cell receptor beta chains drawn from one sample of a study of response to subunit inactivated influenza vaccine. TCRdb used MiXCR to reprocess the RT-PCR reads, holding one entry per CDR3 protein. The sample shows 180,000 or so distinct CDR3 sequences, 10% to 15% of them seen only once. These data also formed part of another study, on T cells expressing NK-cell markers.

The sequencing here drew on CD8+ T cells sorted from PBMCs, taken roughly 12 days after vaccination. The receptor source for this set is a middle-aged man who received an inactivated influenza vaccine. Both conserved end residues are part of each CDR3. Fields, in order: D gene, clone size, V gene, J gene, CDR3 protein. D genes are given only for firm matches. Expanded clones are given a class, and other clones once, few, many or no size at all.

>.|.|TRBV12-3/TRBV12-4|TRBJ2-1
CASSRTRNIVYEQFF
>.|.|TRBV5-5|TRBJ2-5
CASNPQGRAFETQYF
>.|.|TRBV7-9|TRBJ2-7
CASSQDPYEQYF
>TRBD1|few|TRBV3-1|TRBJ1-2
CASSQDGQGFYYGYTF
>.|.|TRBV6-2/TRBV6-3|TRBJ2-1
CASSYVGVDEQFF
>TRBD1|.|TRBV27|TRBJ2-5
CASQSLTGGVETQYF
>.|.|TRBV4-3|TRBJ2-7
CASSQDQDSYEQYF
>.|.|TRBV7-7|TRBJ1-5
CASSLSWNQPQHF
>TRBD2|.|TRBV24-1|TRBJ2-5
CATSYASGSHQETQYF
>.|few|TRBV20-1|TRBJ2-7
CSAAPGHSYEQYF
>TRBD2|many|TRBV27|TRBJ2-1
CASSLLAGTYNEQFF
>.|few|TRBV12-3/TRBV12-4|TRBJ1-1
CASSFEGNTEAFF
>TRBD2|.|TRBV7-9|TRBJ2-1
CASSPAGGNHEQFF
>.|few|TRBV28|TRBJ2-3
CASSLRLATDTQYF
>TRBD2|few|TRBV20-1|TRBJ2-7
CSARELAGGLEQYF
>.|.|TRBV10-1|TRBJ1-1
CASSRTAMGTEAFF
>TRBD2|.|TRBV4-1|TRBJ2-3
CASSQIRGTSRTDTQYF
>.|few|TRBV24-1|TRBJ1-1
CATRETDSGTEAFF
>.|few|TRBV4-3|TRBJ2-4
CASSQGTALKNIQYF
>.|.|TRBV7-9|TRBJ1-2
CASSSGLDGYTF
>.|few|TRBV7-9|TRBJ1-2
CASSLALEGYTF
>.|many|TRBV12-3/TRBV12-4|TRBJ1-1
CASNPGGRGTEAFF
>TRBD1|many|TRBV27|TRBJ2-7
CASSLTVEGAEQYF
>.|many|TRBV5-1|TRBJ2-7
CASSLTSDEQYF
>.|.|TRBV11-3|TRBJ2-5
CASSLGTGETQYF
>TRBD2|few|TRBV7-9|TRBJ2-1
CASSTQAGGLYNEQFF
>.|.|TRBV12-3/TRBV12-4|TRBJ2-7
CASSLGTDYSSYEQYF
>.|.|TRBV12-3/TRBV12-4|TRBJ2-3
CASSAEVHTQYF
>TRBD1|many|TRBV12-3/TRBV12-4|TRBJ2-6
CASSFPLTGTGANVLTF
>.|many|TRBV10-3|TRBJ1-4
CAISGGGESEKLFF
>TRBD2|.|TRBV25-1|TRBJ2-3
CASSPTGLGTDTQYF
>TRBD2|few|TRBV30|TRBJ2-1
CAWSEILAGGDNEQFF
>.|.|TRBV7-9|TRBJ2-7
CASSGRGVEGAYEQYF
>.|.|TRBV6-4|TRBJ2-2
CASSDSARLNTGELFF
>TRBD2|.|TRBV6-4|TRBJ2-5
CASAPESGVTQETQYF
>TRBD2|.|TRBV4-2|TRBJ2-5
CASSQEKAGDLQETQYF
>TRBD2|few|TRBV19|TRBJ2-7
CASSSSGSLPYEQYF
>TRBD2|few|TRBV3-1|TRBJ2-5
CASTGLAGTDQYF
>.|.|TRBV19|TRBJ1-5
CASSIENLVANQPQHF
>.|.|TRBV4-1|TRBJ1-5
CASSQVGENQPQHF
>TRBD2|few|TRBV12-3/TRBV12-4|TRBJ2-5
CASSLLSGGVQETQYF
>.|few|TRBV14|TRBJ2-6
CASSQEFDNRFTGANVLTF
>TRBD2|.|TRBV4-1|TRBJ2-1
CASSQWGLAGNEQFF
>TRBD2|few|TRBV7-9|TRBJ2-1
CASSLAILAGDSYNEQFF
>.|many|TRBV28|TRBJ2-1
CASSFRSSYNEQFF
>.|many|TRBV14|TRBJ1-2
CASSQDRWGNYGYTF
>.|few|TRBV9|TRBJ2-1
CASRGGEGYNEQFF
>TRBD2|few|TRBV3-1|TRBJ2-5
CASSQSDLTGLAGQETQYF
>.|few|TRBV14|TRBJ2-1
CASKRGHEQFF
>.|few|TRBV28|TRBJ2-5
CASSVTRTEKYEETQYF
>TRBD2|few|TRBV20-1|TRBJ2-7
CSAIAGFSYEQYF
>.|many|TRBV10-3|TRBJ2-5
CAISESRVGEETQYF
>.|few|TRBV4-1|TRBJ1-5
CASSQWSPNQPQHF
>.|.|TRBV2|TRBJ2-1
CASTSGVRNNEQFF
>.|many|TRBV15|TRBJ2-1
CATSNAGNEQFF